This T cell receptor beta chain derives from a study of blood T cell repertoires in COVID-19. Original data processing: Amplification from reference gene primers served as the basis for estimated nucleated cell counts. TCRdb's table, derived via immunoSEQ multiplex PCR, lists solely in-frame clones and lacks some. V and J calls and clone size are given by that table; D and trimming were obtained from the DNA. The table records some 330,000 clones, more than 90% of them present only once. Participant age was roughly 18 to 95 years, and participants resided in about two dozen US areas. Trimming took off 4 bases at V and 4 bases at J, with 15 bases between the two ends. The CDR3 spans 15 residues. From germline, CDR1 is SGHVS and CDR2 FQNEAQ.

Sequencing was performed on PBMCs or T cells enriched from blood (not recorded which). This clonotype was sampled from a woman in her 30s who had recovered from COVID-19. This sequence joins TRBV7-8 and TRBJ2-3; D not certain. DNA of the CDR3: TGTGCCAGCAGCTACCGAGGATACGGCCCAGATACGCAGTATTTT. It is translated as CASSYRGYGPDTQYF.